Listed below are T cell receptor beta chains from one sample, sequenced in a study of T cell clonotyping in hematopoietic cell transplantation. This table comes from immunoSEQ multiplex PCR, and its TCRdb copy is limited to in-frame clones, with some not included. Among 5,800 or so clones listed, about three quarters were seen once. The specimen was PBMCs, collected 100 days after allogeneic stem cell transplant. These TCRs come from a male patient between 45 and 60 years old who had an allogeneic stem cell transplant from an unrelated donor, so the T cells may come from the graft donor. Some clones in this sample may be carry-over from other donors' samples. Both conserved end residues are part of each CDR3. A D gene is named only where the DNA matches it firmly. Clone size is not always given. Where it is, it says once, few, many or a class for expanded clones.

J gene,V gene,clone size,D gene,CDR3 DNA,CDR3 protein
TRBJ1-4,TRBV30,-,-,TGTGCCTGGAGTGTACAAGAAGGTTCACTGTTTTTT,CAWSVQEGSLFF
TRBJ1-5,TRBV28,-,-,TGTGCCAGCAACGAGGGACCTGGCAATCAGCCCCAGCATTTT,CASNEGPGNQPQHF
TRBJ2-7,TRBV18,-,TRBD2,TGTGCCAGCTCCCCGGGACTAGCGGCTCTCTACGAGCAGTACTTC,CASSPGLAALYEQYF
TRBJ1-4,TRBV5-1,-,-,TGCGCCAGCAGCTCCCCGCAGGCAACCGACGGGGAAAAACTGTTTTTT,CASSSPQATDGEKLFF
TRBJ2-3,TRBV19,-,-,TGTGCCAGTAGGAATCAGGCAGATACGCAGTATTTT,CASRNQADTQYF
TRBJ1-2,TRBV29-1,-,-,TGCAGCGTTGTTGGGGGACCTGAGGGCTACACCTTC,CSVVGGPEGYTF
TRBJ1-6,TRBV6-5,-,-,TGTGCCAGCGGTGTGGGGACCACTCCCCTTTCACCCCTCCACTTT,CASGVGTTPLSPLHF
TRBJ1-2,TRBV5-5,once,-,TGTGCCAGCAGCTTGAGCATCGACTATGGCTACACCTTC,CASSLSIDYGYTF
TRBJ1-1,TRBV2,-,-,TGTGCCAGCAGTGAATGGGGGGGCTCCAACACTGAAGCTTTCTTT,CASSEWGGSNTEAFF
TRBJ1-2,TRBV30,-,TRBD1,TGTGCCTGGAGTGTACGGGGGACAGGGGGAGGCTACACCTTC,CAWSVRGTGGGYTF
TRBJ2-3,TRBV9,few,TRBD2,TGTGCCAGCAGCGAGGAGGGCGGGAGTTGGGCAGATACGCAGTATTTT,CASSEEGGSWADTQYF
TRBJ1-5,TRBV30,-,-,TGTGCCTGGAGTACCAGATACAATCAGCCCCAGCATTTT,CAWSTRYNQPQHF
TRBJ1-2,TRBV6-5,-,TRBD1,TGTGCCAGCAGAACGGGGACAGCTAACTATGGCTACACCTTC,CASRTGTANYGYTF
TRBJ2-7,TRBV13,-,-,TGTGCCAGCAGCCCCCCAGGGACTGGTTTGTACGAGCAGTACTTC,CASSPPGTGLYEQYF
TRBJ1-6,TRBV10-3,once,-,TGTGCCATCAGTGAGTCCGGGTTACAACGGCCCCTCCACTTT,CAISESGLQRPLHF
TRBJ2-7,TRBV18,-,TRBD2,TGTGCCAGCTCACCGACTAGCGGGAGCTACGAGCAGTACTTC,CASSPTSGSYEQYF
TRBJ1-5,TRBV27,-,TRBD1,TGTGCCAGCAGTCCGTCAGGGGGGAATCAGCCCCAGCATTTT,CASSPSGGNQPQHF
TRBJ1-1,TRBV4-3,-,TRBD1,TGCGCCAGCACGAAACAGGGGGTGAACACTGAAGCTTTCTTT,CASTKQGVNTEAFF
TRBJ1-1,TRBV25-1,-,-,TGTGCCAGCAGTGAAGCGGTATTCCGTGAAGCTTTCTTT,CASSEAVFREAFF
TRBJ1-5,TRBV6-1,-,-,TGTGCCAGCAGTGAAGGCAGGAACAATCAGCCCCAGCATTTT,CASSEGRNNQPQHF
TRBJ1-2,TRBV5-1,few,TRBD1,TGCGCCAGCAGCCTCGGGACAGGGAGAGGCTACACCTTC,CASSLGTGRGYTF
TRBJ2-7,TRBV7-9,-,-,TGTGCCAGCAGCTGGGGAGAAACCTACGAGCAGTACTTC,CASSWGETYEQYF
TRBJ1-5,TRBV15,-,-,TGTGCCACCAGCAGAGTTGGCAATCAGCCCCAGCATTTT,CATSRVGNQPQHF
TRBJ1-5,TRBV29-1,-,TRBD1,TGCAGCGCAGGACAGGGTAATCAGCCCCAGCATTTT,CSAGQGNQPQHF
TRBJ1-1,TRBV6-5,-,-,TGTGCCAGCAGTTACGAGCTGAACACTGAAGCTTTCTTT,CASSYELNTEAFF
TRBJ1-3,TRBV4-1,once,TRBD1,TGCGCCAGCAGCCAGGGTGGACAGGGGAGCTCTGGAAACACCATATATTTT,CASSQGGQGSSGNTIYF
TRBJ1-1,TRBV15,-,-,TGTGCCACCAGCAGAGATCGGGGGAACACTGAAGCTTTCTTT,CATSRDRGNTEAFF
TRBJ1-1,TRBV20-1,-,-,TGCAGTGCTAGTAGGAACACTGAAGCTTTCTTT,CSASRNTEAFF
TRBJ1-4,TRBV4-3,-,-,TGCGCCAGCAGCCAAGGGCATGGGGAAAAACTGTTTTTT,CASSQGHGEKLFF
TRBJ2-7,TRBV11-2,-,TRBD2,TGTGCCAGCAGCTCCCTTGGACTAGTGTCGCAGTACTTC,CASSSLGLVSQYF
TRBJ1-5,TRBV30,-,-,TGTGCCTGGGGTAGCAATCAGCCCCAGCATTTT,CAWGSNQPQHF
TRBJ2-6,TRBV30,-,-,TGTGCCTGGAGGGGCCCTGAAACTGGGGCCAACGTCCTGACTTTC,CAWRGPETGANVLTF
TRBJ1-5,TRBV30,-,-,TGTGCCTGGAATTCGGCCGGGAATCAGCCCCAGCATTTT,CAWNSAGNQPQHF
TRBJ1-1,TRBV5-4,-,TRBD1,TGTGCCAGCAGCGACGCGGGACAGGGGGTCGGGAACACTGAAGCTTTCTTT,CASSDAGQGVGNTEAFF
TRBJ1-1,TRBV19,-,-,TGTGCCAGTGGCGATCCCGAAGCTTTCTTT,CASGDPEAFF
TRBJ2-7,TRBV5-1,once,TRBD2,TGCGCCAGCAGCTTGGACGGCGGGAGGGCGTTCGAGCAGTACTTC,CASSLDGGRAFEQYF
TRBJ1-1,TRBV5-1,once,-,TGCGCCAGCAGCTTTGAGGGCAGGACTGAAGCTTTCTTT,CASSFEGRTEAFF
TRBJ1-1,TRBV4-3,-,-,TGCGCCAGCAGCCAAGCTCCTCCTTGGAACTTCGGCGGCACTGAAGCTTTCTTT,CASSQAPPWNFGGTEAFF
TRBJ1-1,TRBV7-2,-,-,TGTGCCAGCAGGTTTCCTCTAACTGAAGCTTTCTTT,CASRFPLTEAFF
TRBJ2-7,TRBV5-1,-,-,TGCGCCAGCAGCGGCGGGGACAGAAACTACGAGCAGTACTTC,CASSGGDRNYEQYF
TRBJ2-1,TRBV4-3,-,-,TGCGCCAGCAGCCAAGAATGGCTAGCAGCCTACAATGAGCAGTTCTTC,CASSQEWLAAYNEQFF
TRBJ1-2,TRBV30,-,-,TGTGCCTGGAGTGTAAAGGCGAGTGGCTACACCTTC,CAWSVKASGYTF
TRBJ1-2,TRBV7-3,-,TRBD1,TGTGCCAGCAGCTTGGGACAGGGTTCCTATGGCTACACCTTC,CASSLGQGSYGYTF
TRBJ2-7,TRBV4-1,-,-,TGCGCCAGCAGCCGAAATCCAGGGGTCGGAGTCTACGAGCAGTACTTC,CASSRNPGVGVYEQYF
TRBJ1-2,TRBV5-1,-,TRBD1,TGCGCCAGCAGCCACGGGGACAGGGGAAACTATGGCTACACCTTC,CASSHGDRGNYGYTF
TRBJ1-2,TRBV7-9,-,TRBD1,TGTGCCAGCAGCTTAGGGACAGGGGGCGAGGAGAGGTACACCTTC,CASSLGTGGEERYTF
TRBJ2-7,TRBV18,-,-,TGTGCCAGCTCACCACCCTCAGCGAGCTCCTACGAGCAGTACTTC,CASSPPSASSYEQYF